This T cell receptor (beta chain) was recorded in a study of blood T cell repertoires in COVID-19. Per germline, CDR1 SGHNT and CDR2 YYREEE (reference sequence). With 0 bases clipped from V and 5 bases from J, the junction kept 5 bases outside the gene matches. The CDR3 contains 14 residues. The repertoire was sequenced with immunoSEQ multiplex PCR; TCRdb's copy has only in-frame clones and lacks some. Found here are hundreds of thousands of clones, about 88% of them singletons; the top ten hold less than 15%. Sequenced: peripheral blood. This chain connects TRBV5-4 to TRBJ2-7; 7 nucleotides match TRBD2. The receptor was isolated from a woman in her seventies with COVID-19, enrolled during active disease. CDR3 in DNA: TGTGCCAGCAGCTTGGGGGGAGGGCAGAACGAGCAGTACTTC. Its translation is CASSLGGGQNEQYF.